This T cell receptor (beta chain) was sequenced during a study of early stage breast cancer tumors (TCRdb year 2017). Broadly, across the study: Of the 15 or so invasive breast tumors, 12 to 13 were found to be estrogen receptor-positive, progesterone receptor-positive and HER2-negative. The average read coverage per sample was roughly 9.5-fold. Of the roughly twelve ER+/PR+/HER2- tumors, eight were classified as invasive ductal carcinomas and four as invasive lobular carcinomas. The samples as a whole yielded a few million detected templates, corresponding to 950,000 to 1,300,000 unique clonotypes. What the work shows at the level of the full study, not this receptor alone: Compared with adjacent normal breast tissue, tumors had higher clonality and around 2.7-fold greater T cell density. Enriched TCRB sequences shared across patients were found to be mostly commonly generated sequences that were unlikely to play an important role in the tumor microenvironment. Repertoires from blood and normal breast were more alike than repertoires from blood and tumor, and in about 90% of the 16 patients, comparing each tissue with blood separated tumor from normal. Sequencing bulk genomic DNA from unsorted cells could not capture chain pairing or functional markers like CD4, CD8 and FOXP3. Because the cohort was small, a breakdown by tumor subtype could not be done.

Two independent genomic DNA replicates were amplified for each sample, with around 0.5 ug used for blood and approximately 1.5 ug for tumor or normal breast. Following the manufacturer's instructions, the ImmunoSeq Intro kit was used to carry out TCRB sequencing on genomic DNA. Multiplex PCR ran about 31 cycles with proprietary primers and spike-in control sequences for absolute quantification. Single-end 150-bp reads were used to sequence an 87-bp fragment covering the CDR3 and the flanking V and J genes. Each lane of an Illumina MiSeq using version 3.0 chemistry carried seven multiplexed samples, with two replicates per sample. In the source study's methods: Raw data were processed by the vendor's proprietary pipeline, with both replicates merged into one result per sample. To define clonotypes, the study grouped productive rearrangements that shared the V-gene family, CDR3 amino acid sequence and J-gene segment. Clonality was computed as 1 minus the normalized Shannon entropy (Pielou evenness) of TCRB abundances. T cell density was estimated by dividing total templates by the number of input cells inferred from the DNA input amount. Recon, run with its default parameters, was used to estimate overall repertoire diversity and clonality. A clonotype was considered tumor-enriched if its abundance in tumor exceeded 0.1% and was at least 32-fold higher than its abundance in normal breast. TCRdb limited this immuneACCESS table to in-frame rearrangements with V and J called. A share of clones is missing; checked studies link under half to unresolved V genes, and the rest is unexplained. That table gives V, J and clone size, and the DNA gave D and trimming. Across this sample there are fewer than 35,000 clones, with 72% seen only once. The ten largest clones capture approximately 35% of the sample.

The study profiled bulk TCR beta-chain repertoires in matched peripheral blood, tumor and adjacent normal breast tissue taken from some 17 patients with early-stage breast cancer. Before surgery, roughly 4.5-11 mL of whole blood was collected into EDTA tubes and then processed within 2 hours. Ficoll-Paque centrifugation in SepMate-50 tubes was used to isolate peripheral blood mononuclear cells. For storage in liquid nitrogen, PBMCs were cryopreserved as aliquots of about 1.9 to 4 million cells in roughly 90% FBS with roughly 10% DMSO. The Qiagen AllPrep DNA/RNA Mini kit was used to extract genomic DNA. According to the germline V gene, CDR1 reads MDHEN and CDR2 reads SYDVKM. The CDR3 spans 13 residues, from the cysteine through the phenylalanine. Just the 39-base CDR3 DNA is kept, in frame starting at base 1. Cut back by 5 bases and 7 bases, the V and J ends lie 11 bases apart. With regard to this clone: Its antigen specificity is not known. Per-nucleotide qualities are absent, and no much larger clonotype sits a single base away.

The sequenced sample consisted of blood. This receptor was identified in a person between 45 and 65 years old with breast cancer. The chain is made from TRBV28 and TRBJ2-2; the D gene lacks a confident call. The CDR3 protein sequence reads: CASSVEVDGELFF. The nucleotide sequence reads TGTGCCAGCAGTGTTGAAGTGGACGGGGAGCTGTTTTTT.